The 21 T cell receptor beta chains below were found in one sample sequenced in a study of graft-versus-host responses after intestinal transplantation. Some clones are missing from TCRdb's copy, which holds only in-frame ones; the method was immunoSEQ multiplex PCR. The data contain 70,000 to 80,000 clones, 80% to 95% of them singletons. No antigen has been identified for these receptors. This sample comprised unstimulated CD8+ T cells sorted from spleen or lymph node cells, obtained before intestinal transplant. The origin of the receptors is a human donor who received an intestinal transplant.

This clone was found once. This chain joins TRBV11-1 and TRBJ2-1, with TRBD2 identical over 8 bases. The V segment lost 1 base and the J segment 4 bases; nucleotides outside the gene matches: 9. Looked up from germline, CDR1 is SGHAT and CDR2 is FQDESV (reference sequence). This CDR3 comprises 17 residues. CDR3 residues: CASSLDPGGALYNEQFF. The CDR3 DNA is TGTGCCAGCAGCTTAGACCCCGGGGGGGCCCTATACAATGAGCAGTTCTTC. Looking up the rest from reference TRBV11-1 and TRBJ2-1 gives the full variable domain: EAEVAQSPRYKITEKSQAVAFWCDPISGHATLYWYRQILGQGPELLVQFQDESVVDDSQLPKDRFSAERLKGVDSTLKIQPAELGDSAMYLCASSLDPGGALYNEQFFGPGTRLTVL.

The chain employs TRBV15 and TRBJ2-7; 9 bases are a match to TRBD1. The V segment lost 5 bases and the J segment 7 bases; nucleotides outside the gene matches: 12. The germline gives CDR1 LNHNV, CDR2 YYDKDF (reference sequence). The CDR3 covers 15 residues. CDR3 sequence (DNA): TGTGCCACCAGCTCGGGACAGGGCTTGGCGGGGGAGCAGTACTTC. Its protein product is CATSSGQGLAGEQYF.

This clone was observed a single time. This sequence joins TRBV9 and TRBJ2-3, with D perhaps matching TRBD2 (6 bases). The CDR3 has 15 residues. Trimming removed 4 bases from V and 1 base from J, with 13 bases in between. Germline V gene data show CDR1 as SGDLS and CDR2 as YYNGEE. The CDR3 sequence: CASSPSGPGTDTQYF. The DNA for the CDR3 is TGTGCCAGCAGCCCAAGCGGGCCGGGCACAGATACGCAGTATTTT.

The chain recombines TRBV7-2 with TRBJ2-1; 9 bases align to TRBD2. The germline V gene encodes CDR1 SGHTA and CDR2 FQGNSA. The CDR3 is 15 amino acids. The V segment lost 5 bases and the J segment 7 bases; nucleotides outside the gene matches: 9. The CDR3 region is CASSRGAGGLNEQFF. CDR3 bases: TGTGCCAGCAGCCGAGGGGCGGGGGGGCTTAATGAGCAGTTCTTC.

The chain employs TRBV5-6 and TRBJ1-1, with D uncertain. CDR1 and CDR2 from the germline V gene are SGHDT and YYEEEE. This CDR3 spans 14 amino acids. The V end was cut by 5 bases, the J end by 4 bases, with 15 bases between. The CDR3 is CASRGEKKGTEAFF. In DNA form, the CDR3 reads TGTGCCAGCAGGGGAGAGAAAAAAGGCACTGAAGCTTTCTTT. The whole variable domain, filled in from reference TRBV5-6 and TRBJ1-1, reads DAGVTQSPTHLIKTRGQQVTLRCSPKSGHDTVSWYQQALGQGPQFIFQYYEEEERQRGNFPDRFSGHQFPNYSSELNVNALLLGDSALYLCASRGEKKGTEAFFGQGTRLTVV.

The J gene is TRBJ1-1, the V gene TRBV27; D gene uncertain. The CDR3 extends over 13 amino acids. V lost 5 bases and J 3 bases, leaving 10 bases between the germline ends. The germline V gene has CDR1 MNHEY and CDR2 SMNVEV (reference sequence). The CDR3 DNA is TGTGCCAGCAGTCGAGGGAGGGACACTGAAGCTTTCTTT. The encoded protein is CASSRGRDTEAFF.

The chain uses TRBV5-6 and TRBJ2-1; D might be TRBD2 (6 bases). The CDR3 runs to 11 residues. V dropped 4 bases and J dropped 9 bases, with 8 bases sitting between them. The germline CDR1 and CDR2 sequences are SGHDT and YYEEEE. Here the CDR3 DNA reads TGTGCCAGCAGCGGGGGAGGTGAGCAGTTCTTC. It yields the protein CASSGGGEQFF.

This chain links TRBV7-8 with TRBJ1-1; no firm D call. CDR3 length equals 13 residues. Germline V gene sequence: CDR1 SGHVS, CDR2 FQNEAQ. V was cut by 0 bases and J by 2 bases, with 4 bases left in between. CDR3 sequence reads: CASSLALNTEAFF. The CDR3 DNA reads as TGTGCCAGCAGCTTAGCCCTAAACACTGAAGCTTTCTTT.

The V gene is TRBV29-1, the J gene TRBJ2-7, with TRBD1 as a possible D gene (5 bases). The CDR3 has 15 residues. CDR1 SQVTM and CDR2 ANQGSEA come from the germline V gene. V dropped 4 bases and J dropped 2 bases, with 18 bases sitting between them. The CDR3 DNA is TGCAGCGTTGTAGGCGCAGGGCTGCAAACCTACGAGCAGTACTTC. Translation: CSVVGAGLQTYEQYF.

The J gene is TRBJ1-2, the V gene TRBV5-4; perhaps TRBD1 as D (6 bases). Germline-derived CDR1 and CDR2 are SGHNT and YYREEE (reference sequence). The CDR3 is made up of 15 amino acids. V lost 4 bases to trimming and J lost 2 bases, with 15 bases between them. For the CDR3, the DNA is TGTGCCAGCAGCATACAGGGTGGGCCCAACTATGGCTACACCTTC. Translated, it gives CASSIQGGPNYGYTF.

The chain recombines TRBV18 with TRBJ1-1, with D possibly TRBD1 on 5 matching bases. Looked up from germline, CDR1 is KGHSH and CDR2 is LQKENI. CDR3 length equals 11 residues. The V end lost 4 bases, the J end lost 11 bases, and 11 bases lay between the germline ends. CDR3 sequence (DNA): TGTGCCAGCTCACGCAGGGTAGGGGCTTTCTTT. It codes for CASSRRVGAFF. Complete variable domain (other parts from reference TRBV18 and TRBJ1-1): NAGVMQNPRHLVRRRGQEARLRCSPMKGHSHVYWYRQLPEEGLKFMVYLQKENIIDESGMPKERFSAEFPKEGPSILRIQQVVRGDSAAYFCASSRRVGAFFGQGTRLTVV.

This chain joins TRBV27 and TRBJ2-7, with 8 bases matching TRBD2. CDR1 and CDR2 from the germline V gene are MNHEY and SMNVEV (reference sequence). This CDR3 comprises 14 residues. With 3 bases clipped from V and 1 base from J, the junction kept 2 bases outside the gene matches. CDR3 bases: TGTGCCAGCAGTTTTCGGGGGGGGTCCTACGAGCAGTACTTC. Protein product: CASSFRGGSYEQYF.

The chain carries TRBV7-8 and TRBJ2-7; the D gene is possibly TRBD2 (6 bases). The germline V gene encodes CDR1 SGHVS and CDR2 FQNEAQ. The CDR3 loop spans 13 amino acids. The V gene lost 8 bases and the J gene lost 6 bases, with 17 bases spanning the gap. The chain's CDR3 is CASDLLGGSEQYF. The CDR3 DNA reads TGTGCCAGCGACCTTTTGGGGGGATCCGAGCAGTACTTC.

The chain is built from TRBV7-8 and TRBJ2-2; 8 nucleotides align to TRBD1. The DNA end favors TRBJ1-3, so the J call may be wrong. In germline, CDR1 is SGHVS, CDR2 FQNEAQ. The CDR3 extends over 14 amino acids. CDR3 region: CASSTRDRPNTIYF. The CDR3 DNA reads TGTGCCAGCAGCACCCGGGACAGGCCAAACACCATATATTTT.

V gene TRBV9 combines with J gene TRBJ2-7; maybe TRBD1 (5 bases). CDR1 and CDR2 (germline): SGDLS, YYNGEE. Trimming took off 3 bases at V and 3 bases at J, with 7 bases between the two ends. The CDR3 consists of 12 residues. The CDR3 DNA reads as TGTGCCAGCAGCGCAGACAGCTACGAGCAGTACTTC. It encodes CASSADSYEQYF.

This clone appeared a single time. CDR3 sequence reads: CASSYGTGGSTGELFF. The CDR3 DNA reads TGTGCCAGCAGTTACGGGACAGGGGGTAGCACCGGGGAGCTGTTTTTT. The chain joins TRBV6-5 to TRBJ2-2; 11 nucleotides align to TRBD1. CDR1 is MNHEY and CDR2 is SVGAGI in the germline V gene. The length of the CDR3 is 16 residues. With 2 bases clipped from V and 4 bases from J, the junction kept 3 bases outside the gene matches.

The gene calls are TRBV9 and TRBJ1-2; TRBD1 is a possible D gene (6 bases). CDR1 SGDLS and CDR2 YYNGEE come from the germline V gene. V was pared by 4 bases and J by 4 bases, with 11 bases between. The CDR3 spans 13 residues. This CDR3 is CASSPGHPYGYTF. DNA for the CDR3: TGTGCCAGCAGCCCGGGACACCCCTATGGCTACACCTTC.

The chain is built from TRBV5-8 and TRBJ1-5, with TRBD1 matching 8 bases. This CDR3 is built from 14 residues. V trimming: 3 bases; J trimming: 4 bases; junction bases outside the gene matches: 3. Germline V CDR1 and CDR2: SGHTS, YDEGEE. The CDR3 DNA sequence: TGTGCCAGCAGCTGGGGACAGGTTAATCAGCCCCAGCATTTT. Its translation: CASSWGQVNQPQHF.

CDR3 loop: CASSQLAGGYNEQFF. CDR3 nucleotide sequence: TGTGCCAGCAGCCAACTAGCGGGGGGCTACAATGAGCAGTTCTTC. J is TRBJ2-1 and V is TRBV4-2, with 11 nucleotides matching TRBD2. Trimming cost V 2 bases and J 3 bases; bases outside gene matches: 0. Per the germline V gene, CDR1 is LGHNA and CDR2 is YNFKEQ. This CDR3 comprises 15 residues.

Points on this clone: The junction and the germline gene differ at one end; a read error may be behind it. The chain has TRBV5-5 and TRBJ1-2, with TRBD1 identical over 8 bases. Germline CDR1 reads SGHKS; CDR2 reads YYEKEE (reference sequence). The CDR3 sequence is 12 residues long. The CDR3 bases are TGTGCCAGCGGCTTGTCTCAGGGGGCGCACACCTTC. It encodes CASGLSQGAHTF.

There are a few counts of this clone. The chain has TRBV29-1 and TRBJ1-3; weak D call: TRBD1 (6 bases). The V gene lost 7 bases and the J gene lost 7 bases, with 14 bases spanning the gap. Germline values: CDR1 SQVTM, CDR2 ANQGSEA. This CDR3 spans 12 amino acids. CDR3 bases: TGCAGCGCCCTAGGGGGAGAGAACACCATATATTTT. Protein product: CSALGGENTIYF.